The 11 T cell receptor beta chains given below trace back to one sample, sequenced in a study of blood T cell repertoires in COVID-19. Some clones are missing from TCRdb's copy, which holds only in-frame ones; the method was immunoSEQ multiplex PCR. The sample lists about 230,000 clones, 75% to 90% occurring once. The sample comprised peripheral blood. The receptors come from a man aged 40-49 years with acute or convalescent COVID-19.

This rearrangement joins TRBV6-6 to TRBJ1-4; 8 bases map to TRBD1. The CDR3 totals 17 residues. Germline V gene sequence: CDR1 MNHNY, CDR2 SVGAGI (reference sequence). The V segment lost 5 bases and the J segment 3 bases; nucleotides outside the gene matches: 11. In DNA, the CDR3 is TGTGCCAGCAGTCCGATCCGACAGGGGATATCTAATGAAAAACTGTTTTTT. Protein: CASSPIRQGISNEKLFF.

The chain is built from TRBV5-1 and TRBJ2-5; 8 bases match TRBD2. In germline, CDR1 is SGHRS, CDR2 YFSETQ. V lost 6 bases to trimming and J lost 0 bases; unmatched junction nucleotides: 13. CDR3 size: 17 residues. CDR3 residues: CASNPAPVSGDQETQYF. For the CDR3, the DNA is TGCGCCAGCAACCCCGCCCCGGTTAGCGGGGACCAAGAGACCCAGTACTTC.

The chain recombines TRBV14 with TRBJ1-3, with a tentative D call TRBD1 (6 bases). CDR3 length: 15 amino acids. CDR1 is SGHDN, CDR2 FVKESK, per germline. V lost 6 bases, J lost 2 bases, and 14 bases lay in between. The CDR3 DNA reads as TGTGCCAGCAGACGTGGCCCAGGGGCTGGAAACACCATATATTTT. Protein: CASRRGPGAGNTIYF. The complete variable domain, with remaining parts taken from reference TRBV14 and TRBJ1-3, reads EAGVTQFPSHSVIEKGQTVTLRCDPISGHDNLYWYRRVMGKEIKFLLHFVKESKQDESGMPNNRFLAERTGGTYSTLKVQPAELEDSGVYFCASRRGPGAGNTIYFGEGSWLTVV.

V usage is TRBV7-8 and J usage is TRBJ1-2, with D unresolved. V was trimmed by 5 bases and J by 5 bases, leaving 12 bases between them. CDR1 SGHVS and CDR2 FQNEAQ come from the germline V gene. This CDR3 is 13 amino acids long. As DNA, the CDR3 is TGTGCCAGCAGCCGGGCCGCGGCTTATGGCTACACCTTC. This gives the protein CASSRAAAYGYTF.

The CDR3 DNA reads as TGTGCCAGCAGCCCTAGTCGCACAGATACGCAGTATTTT. It encodes CASSPSRTDTQYF. V usage is TRBV7-2 and J usage is TRBJ2-3, with D unresolved. This CDR3 contains 13 residues. Per the germline V gene, CDR1 is SGHTA and CDR2 is FQGNSA. V lost 5 bases to trimming and J lost 1 base, with 7 bases between them.

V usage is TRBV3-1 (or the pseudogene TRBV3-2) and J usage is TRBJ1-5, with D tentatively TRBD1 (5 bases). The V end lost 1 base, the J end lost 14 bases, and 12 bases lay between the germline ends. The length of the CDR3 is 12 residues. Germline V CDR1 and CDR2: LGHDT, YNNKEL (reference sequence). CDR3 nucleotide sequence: TGTGCCAGCAGCCAAGCGTTCGGGGGGAAGCATTTT. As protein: CASSQAFGGKHF.

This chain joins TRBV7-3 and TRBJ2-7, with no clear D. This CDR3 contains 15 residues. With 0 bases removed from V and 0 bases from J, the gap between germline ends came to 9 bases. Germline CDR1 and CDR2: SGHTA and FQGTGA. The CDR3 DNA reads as TGTGCCAGCAGCTTAACTTCGGGTGGCTCCTACGAGCAGTACTTC. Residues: CASSLTSGGSYEQYF.

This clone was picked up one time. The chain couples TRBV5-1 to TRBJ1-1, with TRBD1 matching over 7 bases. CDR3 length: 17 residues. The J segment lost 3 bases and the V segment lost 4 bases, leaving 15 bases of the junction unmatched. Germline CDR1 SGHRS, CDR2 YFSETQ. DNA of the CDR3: TGCGCCAGCAGCATACGACAGGGAGCTCAGACTCACACTGAAGCTTTCTTT. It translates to CASSIRQGAQTHTEAFF.

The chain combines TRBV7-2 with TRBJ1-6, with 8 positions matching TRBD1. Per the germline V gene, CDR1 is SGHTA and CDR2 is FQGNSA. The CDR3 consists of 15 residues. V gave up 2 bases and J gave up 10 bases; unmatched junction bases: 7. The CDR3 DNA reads TGTGCCAGCAGCTTATTTCAGGGGGCAGAGTCACCCCTCCACTTT. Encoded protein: CASSLFQGAESPLHF.

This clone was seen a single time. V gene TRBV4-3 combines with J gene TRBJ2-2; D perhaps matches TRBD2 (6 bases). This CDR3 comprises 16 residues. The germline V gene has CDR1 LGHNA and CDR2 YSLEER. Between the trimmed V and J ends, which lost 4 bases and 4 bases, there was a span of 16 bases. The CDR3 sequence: CASSPLLQGGTGELFF. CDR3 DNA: TGCGCCAGCAGCCCCCTACTCCAGGGAGGCACCGGGGAGCTGTTTTTT.

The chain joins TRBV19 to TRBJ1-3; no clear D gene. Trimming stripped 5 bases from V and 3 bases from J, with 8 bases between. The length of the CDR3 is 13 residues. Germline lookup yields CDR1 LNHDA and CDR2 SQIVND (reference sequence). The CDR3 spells CASSPQNGNTIYF. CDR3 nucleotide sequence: TGTGCCAGTAGTCCGCAGAATGGAAACACCATATATTTT.